The 26 T cell receptor beta chains presented below share a single source sample, sequenced in a study of T cell changes during pregnancy in multiple sclerosis. Clones were read by immunoSEQ multiplex PCR, and TCRdb kept only the in-frame ones, dropping some. This sample has approximately 90,000 clones; roughly 94% occur once, and the top ten carry about 0.84%. Sequences were derived from peripheral blood, sampled in the third trimester of pregnancy. These receptors were obtained from a female donor with multiple sclerosis, enrolled in a pregnancy study.

This chain joins TRBV9 and TRBJ2-1, with a tentative D call TRBD2 (5 bases). Germline CDR1 reads SGDLS; CDR2 reads YYNGEE. The V end was cut by 0 bases, the J end by 9 bases, with 10 bases between. The CDR3 contains 13 residues. The CDR3 region is CASSVGLAGEQFF. Written as DNA, the CDR3 is TGTGCCAGCAGCGTAGGCCTAGCCGGTGAGCAGTTCTTC.

The chain joins TRBV5-1 to TRBJ2-5; TRBD2 aligns across 9 bases. This CDR3 region has 17 residues. Germline CDR1 and CDR2: SGHRS and YFSETQ. Germline trimming cut 5 bases from V and 0 bases from J; bases unmatched to any gene: 11. CDR3 sequence reads: CASRGVAGASYQETQYF. In DNA form, the CDR3 reads TGCGCCAGCAGGGGGGTAGCGGGAGCATCGTACCAAGAGACCCAGTACTTC.

The rearrangement links TRBV15 to TRBJ1-3; D remains ambiguous. The CDR3 has 15 amino acids. Germline CDR1 is LNHNV and CDR2 is YYDKDF (reference sequence). The V and J ends lost 0 bases and 4 bases respectively, with 10 bases between them. The CDR3 coding sequence is TGTGCCACCAGCAGAGACCCGGGTGGAGGAAACACCATATATTTT. Translating it yields CATSRDPGGGNTIYF.

V gene TRBV5-1 combines with J gene TRBJ2-1; D uncertain. Germline V lookup: CDR1 SGHRS, CDR2 YFSETQ. The CDR3 loop spans 13 amino acids. Trimming took off 5 bases at V and 0 bases at J, with 6 bases between the two ends. Written as DNA, the CDR3 is TGCGCCAGCAGGCCTAGCTCCTACAATGAGCAGTTCTTC. This translates into CASRPSSYNEQFF.

Concerning this clone itself: At one end the junction does not follow the germline gene, possibly because of a read error. The J gene is TRBJ2-1, the V gene TRBV5-1; possibly TRBD2 for D (5 bases). The CDR3 length is 14 residues. Germline values: CDR1 SGHRS, CDR2 YFSETQ. The chain's CDR3 is CASSPRTDYSEQFF. In nucleotides, the CDR3 is TGCGCCAGCAGCCCAAGGACCGACTACAGTGAGCAGTTCTTC.

J is TRBJ2-7 and V is TRBV27; D might be TRBD1 (6 bases). The CDR3 has 17 residues. The germline V gene encodes CDR1 MNHEY and CDR2 SMNVEV (reference sequence). V lost 4 bases to trimming and J lost 0 bases, with 19 bases between them. CDR3 bases: TGTGCCAGCAGTTCCCTTTTCACGACAGGCGTCTCCTACGAGCAGTACTTC. It yields the protein CASSSLFTTGVSYEQYF.

The chain employs TRBV7-3 and TRBJ1-1; tentatively, D is TRBD1 (5 bases). From germline, CDR1 is SGHTA and CDR2 FQGTGA. The CDR3 consists of 13 residues. V shed 4 bases and J shed 4 bases, with 10 bases lying between them. Written as DNA, the CDR3 is TGTGCCAGCAGCTCATTGGGGGGCACTGAAGCTTTCTTT. It is translated as CASSSLGGTEAFF.

The chain is built from TRBV7-8 and TRBJ2-3; 7 bases match TRBD1. CDR1 is SGHVS and CDR2 is FQNEAQ in the germline V gene. The CDR3 has 16 residues. Germline trimming cut 3 bases from V and 4 bases from J; bases unmatched to any gene: 10. Here the CDR3 reads CASSFRTTGQADTQYF. CDR3 nucleotides: TGTGCCAGCAGCTTTCGTACGACAGGGCAAGCAGATACGCAGTATTTT.

The chain joins TRBV5-6 to TRBJ1-5; D is uncertain. Deletions cut 0 bases from V and 1 base from J, with 11 bases between. Per germline, CDR1 SGHDT and CDR2 YYEEEE. This CDR3 has 16 amino acids. CDR3 in DNA: TGTGCCAGCAGCTTGGGGGGTTGGGAGAGCAATCAGCCCCAGCATTTT. Protein: CASSLGGWESNQPQHF.

The J gene is TRBJ2-1, the V gene TRBV7-7, with TRBD1 matching 9 bases. The CDR3 covers 15 residues. V lost 4 bases, J lost 7 bases, and 8 bases stayed unmatched. Germline values: CDR1 SSHAT, CDR2 FNYEAQ (reference sequence). CDR3 in amino acids: CASSSRTGVVNEQFF. The CDR3 bases are TGTGCCAGCAGCTCCCGGACAGGGGTGGTGAATGAGCAGTTCTTC.

The genes are TRBV27 and TRBJ1-5; possible D gene TRBD1, 6 bases. V dropped 0 bases and J dropped 2 bases, with 11 bases sitting between them. CDR1 MNHEY and CDR2 SMNVEV come from the germline V gene (reference sequence). The CDR3 sequence is 16 residues long. This CDR3 is CASSLSTGMGNQPQHF. The CDR3 region has the DNA TGTGCCAGCAGTTTATCTACAGGGATGGGCAATCAGCCCCAGCATTTT.

The rearrangement links TRBV6-4 to TRBJ1-5; D gene unclear. CDR1 and CDR2 (germline): MRHNA, SNTAGT. The V gene lost 5 bases and the J gene lost 7 bases, with 6 bases spanning the gap. The CDR3 extends over 11 amino acids. CDR3 in DNA: TGTGCCAGCAGTCCCAGACAGCCCCAGCATTTT. Its protein product is CASSPRQPQHF.

The genes are TRBV6-5 and TRBJ1-1; D uncertain. Trimming pared 4 bases from V and 0 bases from J, leaving 6 bases between. Germline-derived CDR1 and CDR2 are MNHEY and SVGAGI. The CDR3 runs to 13 residues. The CDR3 nucleotides read TGTGCCAGCAGTTTTGAGATGAACACTGAAGCTTTCTTT. This translates into CASSFEMNTEAFF.

The chain couples TRBV5-6 to TRBJ2-1; D not resolved. CDR3 size: 13 residues. The V end lost 0 bases, the J end lost 9 bases, and 10 bases lay between the germline ends. Germline assignment: CDR1 SGHDT and CDR2 YYEEEE. CDR3 coding DNA: TGTGCCAGCAGCTTGGCCGGATCGGGTGAGCAGTTCTTC. Translating it yields CASSLAGSGEQFF.

This clone was picked up one time. V usage is TRBV4-3 and J usage is TRBJ2-1, with 9 bases fitting TRBD2. Germline trimming cut 1 base from V and 7 bases from J; bases unmatched to any gene: 8. Germline V gives CDR1 LGHNA, CDR2 YSLEER. CDR3 length: 16 residues. CDR3 region: CASSQGTSGWGNEQFF. CDR3 DNA: TGCGCCAGCAGCCAAGGAACTAGCGGGTGGGGAAATGAGCAGTTCTTC.

A single count supports this clone. CDR3 residues: CASSNEQGWGTEAFF. The CDR3 DNA is TGTGCCAGCAGCAACGAACAGGGATGGGGCACTGAAGCTTTCTTT. The chain carries TRBV9 and TRBJ1-1; weak D call: TRBD1 (6 bases). Germline-derived CDR1 and CDR2 are SGDLS and YYNGEE. This CDR3 has 15 amino acids. Trimming pared 4 bases from V and 4 bases from J, leaving 17 bases between. Combining the CDR3 with reference TRBV9 and TRBJ1-1 gives the whole variable domain DSGVTQTPKHLITATGQRVTLRCSPRSGDLSVYWYQQSLDQGLQFLIQYYNGEERAKGNILERFSAQQFPDLHSELNLSSLELGDSALYFCASSNEQGWGTEAFFGQGTRLTVV.

CDR3 loop: CASSLSGRQYF. The DNA for the CDR3 is TGTGCCAGCAGCTTGTCTGGGCGGCAGTACTTC. V gene TRBV5-6 combines with J gene TRBJ2-7; no definite D call. Germline CDR1 and CDR2: SGHDT and YYEEEE. V was cut by 1 base and J by 9 bases, with 8 bases left in between. This CDR3 has 11 residues.

The genes are TRBV6-5 and TRBJ2-7; 8 positions agree with TRBD2. From germline, CDR1 is MNHEY and CDR2 SVGAGI. The CDR3 covers 15 residues. The V segment lost 6 bases and the J segment 0 bases; nucleotides outside the gene matches: 7. The CDR3 spells CASSSPGGSSYEQYF. The CDR3 DNA reads TGTGCCAGCAGCTCTCCGGGGGGGAGCTCCTACGAGCAGTACTTC.

This clone showed up just a few times. This chain links TRBV7-9 with TRBJ2-3; D is uncertain. The germline V gene has CDR1 SEHNR and CDR2 FQNEAQ (reference sequence). There are 12 residues in the CDR3. Deletions cut 1 base from V and 5 bases from J, with 4 bases between. The CDR3 reads CASSLGLDTQYF. The DNA for the CDR3 is TGTGCCAGCAGCTTAGGACTAGATACGCAGTATTTT.

The genes are TRBV6-6 and TRBJ2-7, with 9 positions matching TRBD1. The CDR3 length is 15 residues. Trimming removed 6 bases from V and 0 bases from J; junction bases left unmatched: 6. Germline CDR1 MNHNY, CDR2 SVGAGI (reference sequence). CDR3 coding DNA: TGTGCCAGCAGAACTGGGGGACAGGGCTCCTACGAGCAGTACTTC. Translation: CASRTGGQGSYEQYF.

The DNA for the CDR3 is TGCGCCAGCAGCCAAGATGAACTAGCGAACTACAATGAGCAGTTCTTC. This translates into CASSQDELANYNEQFF. The chain joins TRBV4-1 to TRBJ2-1; 7 bases map to TRBD2. This CDR3 contains 16 residues. Germline V CDR1 and CDR2: MGHRA, YSYEKL. The V gene end was trimmed by 0 bases and the J gene end by 3 bases; junction bases not matched to a gene: 5.

The chain uses TRBV19 and TRBJ2-1; 12 nucleotides align to TRBD2. CDR3 length: 13 residues. Germline V lookup: CDR1 LNHDA, CDR2 SQIVND (reference sequence). V lost 8 bases and J lost 13; bases outside the gene matches: 9. The CDR3 region is CASGASGRADQFF. CDR3 sequence (DNA): TGTGCCAGTGGGGCTAGCGGGAGGGCCGACCAGTTCTTC.

The chain joins TRBV6-1 to TRBJ2-3; TRBD2 aligns across 12 bases. Germline V gene lookup returns CDR1 MNHNS and CDR2 SASEGT. With 3 bases clipped from V and 1 base from J, the junction kept 2 bases outside the gene matches. The CDR3 loop spans 16 amino acids. The CDR3 is CASSERLAGGTDTQYF. CDR3 bases: TGTGCCAGCAGTGAGAGACTAGCGGGAGGCACAGATACGCAGTATTTT.

In DNA form, the CDR3 reads TGTGCCAGCAGCTCCCCACGACAGGGGAATACGCAGTATTTT. It encodes CASSSPRQGNTQYF. This chain joins TRBV11-2 and TRBJ2-3, with 8 bases identical to TRBD1. The CDR3 is 14 residues long. The junction had 7 bases not matched to a gene; V was cut back by 4 bases and J by 7 bases. CDR1 SGHAT and CDR2 FQNNGV come from the germline V gene. The full variable domain, in which reference TRBV11-2 and TRBJ2-3 provide the parts outside the CDR3, is EAGVAQSPRYKIIEKRQSVAFWCNPISGHATLYWYQQILGQGPKLLIQFQNNGVVDDSQLPKDRFSAERLKGVDSTLKIQPAKLEDSAVYLCASSSPRQGNTQYFGPGTRLTVL.

The genes are TRBV27 and TRBJ1-5; weak D call: TRBD1 (5 bases). This CDR3 has 15 amino acids. V was pared by 1 base and J by 1 base, with 8 bases between. Germline loops: CDR1 MNHEY, CDR2 SMNVEV (reference sequence). Here the CDR3 DNA reads TGTGCCAGCAGTTTATTGGCAGGGAGCAATCAGCCCCAGCATTTT. As protein: CASSLLAGSNQPQHF.

This chain links TRBV27 with TRBJ2-2, with unresolved D. The germline gives CDR1 MNHEY, CDR2 SMNVEV (reference sequence). This CDR3 is built from 14 residues. Trimming took 6 bases from V and 9 from J, leaving 17 bases between them. CDR3 region: CASRRHLPDRELFF. CDR3 DNA: TGTGCCAGCAGAAGACATCTCCCTGACCGGGAGCTGTTTTTT.